This is a list of T cell receptor beta chains from one sample in a study of shared clonotypes between healthy human individuals. The data were produced by immunoSEQ multiplex PCR, yet TCRdb's version contains in-frame clones alone and is incomplete. The sample holds about 2.4 million clones; 90% to 95% are singletons and the top ten take over 0.12%. Sequencing input: naive CD4+ T cells sorted from blood. These receptors came from a man younger than 35 in good health. The CDR3 runs from the conserved cysteine through the conserved F or W. D genes are given only for firm matches. A clone size is listed for some rows: how often the clone was seen (once, few, many), or a class if it is expanded.

>TRBV5-1|TRBJ2-5|NA|NA
CASSSLRGDQETQYF
TGCGCCAGCAGCAGCTTACGGGGTGATCAAGAGACCCAGTACTTC
>TRBV25-1|TRBJ2-1|NA|TRBD1
CAVGWTGFEQFF
TGTGCCGTAGGTTGGACAGGGTTCGAGCAGTTCTTC
>TRBV2|TRBJ1-5|NA|NA
CASSESTTNQPQHF
TGTGCCAGCAGTGAGAGCACCACCAATCAGCCCCAGCATTTT
>TRBV27|TRBJ2-7|NA|NA
CASSLAGFGAYEQYF
TGTGCCAGCAGCCTCGCAGGGTTTGGGGCCTACGAGCAGTACTTC
>TRBV6-6|TRBJ1-2|NA|TRBD1
CASRTGTGVSYGGYTF
TGTGCCAGCAGAACCGGGACAGGTGTAAGCTATGGTGGCTACACCTTC
>TRBV5-1|TRBJ2-5|NA|NA
CASSLGEGETQYF
TGCGCCAGCAGCTTGGGGGAAGGTGAGACCCAGTACTTC
>TRBV11-2|TRBJ1-1|NA|NA
CASSPRLEAFF
TGTGCCAGCAGCCCTAGACTTGAAGCTTTCTTT
>TRBV18|TRBJ2-7|few|TRBD1
CASSPGPTGAYEQYF
TGTGCCAGCTCACCAGGACCGACAGGGGCATACGAGCAGTACTTC
>TRBV19|TRBJ1-6|few|NA
CASSIATVNSPLHF
TGTGCCAGTAGTATAGCAACAGTCAATTCACCCCTCCACTTT
>TRBV27|TRBJ1-4|NA|TRBD1
CASSKRTGESEKLFF
TGTGCCAGCAGTAAACGGACAGGGGAGTCGGAAAAACTGTTTTTT
>TRBV4-1|TRBJ2-7|NA|TRBD2
CASSQPGLGYEQYF
TGCGCCAGCAGCCAGCCGGGACTAGGATACGAGCAGTACTTC
>TRBV27|TRBJ2-7|NA|TRBD1
CASSRDSSRLRQYF
TGTGCCAGCAGTCGGGACAGCTCCCGCCTAAGGCAGTACTTC
>TRBV12-2|TRBJ1-6|NA|NA
CASRLVRGWPLNSPLHF
TGTGCAAGTCGCTTAGTACGTGGGTGGCCGCTAAATTCACCCCTCCACTTT
>TRBV4-3|TRBJ2-2|NA|TRBD2
CASSQVSVTSGYTGELFF
TGCGCCAGCAGCCAAGTTTCGGTAACTAGCGGATACACCGGGGAGCTGTTTTTT
>TRBV9|TRBJ2-3|NA|NA
CASSVGGGRTDTQYF
TGTGCCAGCAGCGTAGGAGGGGGGAGAACAGATACGCAGTATTTT
>TRBV5-4|TRBJ1-1|NA|NA
CASSLSRDTEAFF
TGTGCCAGCAGCTTGTCCAGGGACACTGAAGCTTTCTTT
>TRBV6-5|TRBJ2-5|NA|NA
CASSRRQQETQYF
TGTGCCAGCAGTCGCCGACAGCAGGAGACCCAGTACTTC
>TRBV30|TRBJ1-4|NA|TRBD1
CAWSTPGQGLFF
TGTGCCTGGAGTACTCCGGGACAGGGACTGTTTTTT
>TRBV10-3|TRBJ2-6|NA|NA
CAISEGGNGANVLTF
TGTGCCATCAGTGAGGGGGGTAATGGGGCCAACGTCCTGACTTTC
>TRBV6-5|TRBJ2-5|NA|NA
CASSYSHTEGLFSQYF
TGTGCCAGCAGTTACTCCCATACAGAGGGTTTATTCTCCCAGTACTTC
>TRBV11-2|TRBJ2-4|NA|NA
CASSLRGAGYKNIQYF
TGTGCCAGCAGCTTACGGGGCGCAGGGTACAAAAACATTCAGTACTTC
>TRBV7-2|TRBJ2-3|NA|TRBD2
CASSLPGLASDTQYF
TGTGCCAGCAGCCTGCCGGGACTAGCGTCAGATACGCAGTATTTT
>TRBV6-1|TRBJ2-1|NA|NA
CASSEARGARRAYNEQFF
TGTGCCAGCAGTGAAGCGAGGGGAGCGAGGAGGGCCTACAATGAGCAGTTCTTC
>TRBV6-4|TRBJ2-3|NA|NA
CASRPQGDTQYF
TGTGCCAGCAGGCCACAGGGCGATACGCAGTATTTT
>TRBV6-5|TRBJ2-7|NA|NA
CASSYTSGANHEQYF
TGTGCCAGCAGCTATACTAGTGGGGCGAACCACGAGCAGTACTTC
>TRBV18|TRBJ1-5|few|NA
CASSASGNQPQHF
TGTGCCAGCTCGGCTTCTGGCAATCAGCCCCAGCATTTT
>TRBV5-1|TRBJ2-1|NA|TRBD2
CASSLSVGSSGYNEQFF
TGCGCCAGCAGCTTGTCCGTCGGGTCTAGCGGATACAATGAGCAGTTCTTC
>TRBV19|TRBJ2-2|NA|NA
CASSQLQGAGDTGELFF
TGTGCCAGTAGTCAACTACAGGGCGCGGGGGACACCGGGGAGCTGTTTTTT
>TRBV2|TRBJ1-2|NA|NA
CASSSDASNYGYTF
TGTGCCAGCAGTTCGGACGCGTCTAACTATGGCTACACCTTC
>TRBV9|TRBJ2-7|NA|NA
CASSVAYQGRIGYEQYF
TGTGCCAGCAGCGTAGCTTATCAGGGACGGATAGGGTACGAGCAGTACTTC
>TRBV6-5|TRBJ2-7|NA|NA
CASRGTNSSYEQYF
TGTGCCAGCAGGGGGACAAATAGCTCCTACGAGCAGTACTTC
>TRBV12-5|TRBJ1-2|NA|NA
CASGFAGIYGYTF
TGTGCTAGTGGTTTTGCGGGGATCTATGGCTACACCTTC
>TRBV4-3|TRBJ1-6|NA|TRBD1
CASSQDARGNSPLHF
TGCGCCAGCAGCCAAGATGCCAGGGGGAATTCACCCCTCCACTTT
>TRBV5-1|TRBJ1-4|NA|NA
CASSSDRVNEKLFF
TGCGCCAGCAGCTCCGACAGAGTTAATGAAAAACTGTTTTTT
>TRBV4-3|TRBJ2-3|NA|NA
CASSVGATSTDTQYF
TGCGCCAGCAGCGTTGGCGCCACTAGCACAGATACGCAGTATTTT
>TRBV30|TRBJ1-1|few|TRBD1
CAWSALGQGGTEAFF
TGTGCCTGGAGTGCCCTCGGACAGGGTGGAACTGAAGCTTTCTTT
>TRBV5-6|TRBJ2-3|NA|NA
CASSFRTTGTDTQYF
TGTGCCAGCAGCTTTAGGACGACAGGCACAGATACGCAGTATTTT
>TRBV28|TRBJ1-5|once|NA
CASTGYKPSNQPQHF
TGTGCCAGCACGGGGTATAAGCCGAGCAATCAGCCCCAGCATTTT
>TRBV6-6|TRBJ1-1|NA|NA
CASSYSGSSNTEAFF
TGTGCCAGCAGTTACTCGGGCAGCTCGAACACTGAAGCTTTCTTT
>TRBV19|TRBJ1-3|NA|NA
CASTPTGSISGNTIYF
TGTGCCAGTACCCCAACCGGCAGTATCTCTGGAAACACCATATATTTT
>TRBV20-1|TRBJ1-2|NA|NA
CSASEGYGYTF
TGCAGTGCTAGTGAGGGTTATGGCTACACCTTC
>TRBV6-1|TRBJ1-2|NA|NA
CASSELTAANYGYTF
TGTGCCAGCAGTGAATTGACAGCAGCTAACTATGGCTACACCTTC
>TRBV19|TRBJ2-4|NA|TRBD2
CASSIGASGGLNIQYF
TGTGCCAGTAGTATAGGGGCTAGCGGGGGCCTAAACATTCAGTACTTC
>TRBV6-1|TRBJ2-5|NA|NA
CASSEGRTRQVETQYF
TGTGCCAGCAGTGAAGGGCGGACACGGCAGGTGGAGACCCAGTACTTC
>TRBV7-2|TRBJ2-7|once|TRBD1
CASSTRQGFIYEQYF
TGTGCCAGCAGCACACGACAGGGCTTTATCTACGAGCAGTACTTC
>TRBV21-1|TRBJ1-1|NA|NA
CASSNSKDLNTEAFF
TGTGCCAGCAGCAACTCCAAAGATTTGAACACTGAAGCTTTCTTT
>TRBV4-3|TRBJ1-1|NA|NA
CASSYRAEPFF
TGCGCCAGCAGTTACAGGGCAGAACCTTTCTTT
>TRBV7-2|TRBJ2-1|NA|NA
CASSLSLDFNEQFF
TGTGCCAGCAGCTTATCTCTTGATTTCAATGAGCAGTTCTTC
>TRBV9|TRBJ2-2|few|NA
CASSVDAGDGELFF
TGTGCCAGCAGCGTAGACGCAGGGGACGGGGAGCTGTTTTTT
>TRBV6-6|TRBJ2-2|NA|NA
CASSGQGGGELFF
TGTGCCAGCAGTGGTCAGGGAGGAGGGGAGCTGTTTTTT
>TRBV10-2|TRBJ2-2|NA|NA
CASRGDVNTGELFF
TGCGCCAGCAGGGGGGACGTCAACACCGGGGAGCTGTTTTTT
>TRBV11-2|TRBJ2-2|NA|TRBD2
CASSLRVAGGLRNTGELFF
TGTGCCAGCAGCTTACGAGTAGCGGGGGGGCTAAGGAACACCGGGGAGCTGTTTTTT
>TRBV7-2|TRBJ2-2|NA|TRBD2
CASSLLAGGNTGELFF
TGTGCCAGCAGCTTGCTAGCGGGGGGGAACACCGGGGAGCTGTTTTTT
>TRBV29-1|TRBJ1-5|NA|NA
CSVRITGGREPQHF
TGCAGCGTCCGAATAACCGGGGGAAGAGAGCCCCAGCATTTT
>TRBV7-2|TRBJ2-1|NA|NA
CASSLNPPVAVEQFF
TGTGCCAGCAGCTTAAATCCCCCGGTTGCGGTTGAGCAGTTCTTC
>TRBV5-4|TRBJ2-3|NA|TRBD1
CASSSPGQGFMRTDTQYF
TGTGCCAGCAGTTCCCCGGGACAGGGGTTTATGAGAACAGATACGCAGTATTTT
>TRBV29-1|TRBJ1-1|NA|TRBD1
CSVRDRGTYTEAFF
TGCAGCGTGAGGGACAGGGGGACGTACACTGAAGCTTTCTTT